The sequence of this TCR beta chain was determined in a study of control samples from healthy donors and cancer patients (dated by TCRdb to the early 2020s). With regard to this clone: Its antigen has not been determined. Base qualities are not provided; no much larger clone lies one nucleotide away.

Via the germline V gene, CDR1 is KGHSH and CDR2 LQKENI. The CDR3 contains 16 residues, cysteine and phenylalanine counted. The sequence is cut down to CDR3 DNA, 48 bases in frame from base 1. Ends trimmed: V by 4 bases, J by 3 bases; bases unmatched to a gene: 8. Libraries were constructed by the immunoSEQ multiplex PCR assay. The immuneACCESS repertoire file appears here via TCRdb, limited to in-frame rearrangements. These files lack a portion of the clones; in checked studies, under half of the deficit traces to unresolved V genes, and the cause of the others is not known. This sample holds more than 20,000 clones; 65% to 90% were observed only once. Together, the top ten hold about 30% of the sample.

The sequencing sample was made of PBMCs. The TCR sequence derives from a man aged 55-75 years with head and neck cancer. In this chain, TRBV18 is recombined with TRBJ2-3; 9 middle bases align to TRBD1. Read as DNA, the sequence is TGTGCCAGCTCACTATCCGGGACAGGGCTAACAGATACGCAGTATTTT. Its translation reads: CASSLSGTGLTDTQYF.